This T cell receptor (beta chain) was captured by sequencing in a study of PD-1 blockade in mismatch repair-deficient tumors (dated by TCRdb to the late 2010s). Study-wide context: Between September 2013 and 2016, 86 consecutive patients with about a dozen mismatch repair-deficient cancer types, all previously treated and progressing, were enrolled in the trial. Tumor-associated T cell clones were tracked in the peripheral blood of patients responding to PD-1 blockade by deep sequencing of TCR CDR3 regions. The research as a whole found: After pembrolizumab, tumor-resident clones, which were often undetectable in blood before treatment, expanded rapidly and then contracted, generally ahead of radiologic responses.

Libraries were prepared through the immunoSEQ multiplex PCR assay. The table was pulled from immuneACCESS by TCRdb, which kept in-frame rearrangements only. Such tables lose some clones; where checked, under half of the loss comes from unresolved V genes, and the rest has no known cause. This sample has 120,000 or so clones in its table, and 85% to 90% of those were observed once. The top ten clonotypes cover roughly 14% of the sample. A distance of 21 bases separates the germline ends of V and J, which lose 10 bases and 5 bases respectively. From a lookup of the germline V gene, CDR1 and CDR2 are ENHRY and SYGVKD. The CDR3 holds 14 amino acids from the cysteine to the phenylalanine. Just the 42-base CDR3 DNA is kept, in frame starting at base 1. Mismatch repair deficiency in every enrolled patient was established by polymerase chain reaction or immunohistochemistry. A few patients who responded to pembrolizumab therapy underwent TCR sequencing. In the phase II trial, pembrolizumab PD-1 blockade was tested prospectively in advanced mismatch repair-deficient cancers, no matter which tissue of origin the cancers came from. Peripheral blood T cell samples were collected serially, before PD-1 blockade began and at several time points afterward. Blood sampling times were reported as weeks after the first pembrolizumab dose.

In the case of this clone: The antigen this receptor binds is unknown. The record has no base qualities; no much larger clone is one base away.

Here the sequenced sample was peripheral blood, taken 44 weeks after starting pembrolizumab. This sequence was found in an adult with mismatch repair-deficient cancer. The V gene is TRBV10-3 and the J gene is TRBJ2-7; the D gene is possibly TRBD1 or TRBD2, each agreeing over 6 bases. CDR3 protein: CASTPSRGGHEQYF. The bases read TGTGCCAGCACCCCTTCAAGAGGGGGGCACGAGCAGTACTTC.